The following is a T cell receptor (beta chain) sequence with its context. Its antigen is unidentified. This record comes from a study of monozygotic twins with cystic fibrosis. On the study more broadly: Approximately 2.8 micrograms of fragmented DNA underwent about 16 PCR cycles for library preparation.

Study-wide points: In this small cohort, shared CDR3 numbers showed no association with age, concordance or disease severity. Clonality was generally low (median approximately 0.0095), higher in the most severe patients.

TCRdb keeps only in-frame clones here, not all; method: immunoSEQ multiplex PCR. Among 11,000 or so clones listed, approximately 97% were seen once. The CDR3 covers 14 residues. In germline, CDR1 is SGDLS, CDR2 YYNGEE. Trimming removed 1 base at V and 8 bases at J, with 12 bases between. The sample comprised blood. The chain recombines TRBV9 with TRBJ1-4; D call uncertain. The origin of this receptor is a boy between 5 and 17 years old with cystic fibrosis. The CDR3 spells CASSVSGLGEKLFF. For the CDR3, the DNA is TGTGCCAGCAGCGTATCGGGGTTAGGCGAAAAACTGTTTTTT.